Included here is one T cell receptor beta chain sequence, with context. The antigen is not known. CDR3 size: 18 residues. Germline values: CDR1 SEHNR, CDR2 FQNEAQ (reference sequence). V shed 4 bases, J shed 0 bases, and the junction held 12 bases outside the gene matches. This entry is derived from a study of cytomegalovirus exposure and HLA in healthy donors. Findings and caveats of the study: TCR beta sequences reportedly predicted most subjects' HLA-A and HLA-B alleles accurately. In a later analysis, specific HLA alleles were associated with about 18,000 TCR beta sequences at a 0.05 false discovery rate. It was confirmed in vitro that a few of the CMV-associated chains were specific for CMV antigens.

With 60 Vbeta and 13 Jbeta primers, the PCR was carried out. The repertoire was sequenced with immunoSEQ multiplex PCR; TCRdb's copy has only in-frame clones and lacks some. Here the sample spans some 110,000 clones, around four fifths being singletons. Sequencing was performed on PBMCs. The chain uses TRBV7-9 and TRBJ2-1; 7 nucleotides match TRBD2. The sequence derives from a woman aged 35 to 49 in good health and CMV-seropositive. DNA for the CDR3: TGTGCCAGCAGCTCCACTGCGGGAGTCCAGAGCTCCTACAATGAGCAGTTCTTC. Protein sequence: CASSSTAGVQSSYNEQFF.